The 17 T cell receptor beta chains reported below all come from one sample, sequenced in a study of shared clonotypes between healthy human individuals. Profiling relied on immunoSEQ multiplex PCR, and the TCRdb table lists in-frame clones only, not all of them. In the table there are about 2.4 million clones, approximately 90% of which are singletons. Input material: naive CD4+ T cells sorted from blood. As to subset: CD45RA+ positively selected. These TCRs come from a man aged 18 to 29 in good health.

The chain couples TRBV4-1 to TRBJ2-3; 15 bases agree with TRBD2. This CDR3 contains 15 residues. V shed 6 bases, J shed 6 bases, and the junction held 4 bases outside the gene matches. Looked up from germline, CDR1 is MGHRA and CDR2 is YSYEKL. The CDR3: CASSRTSGGADTQYF. DNA of the CDR3: TGCGCCAGCAGTCGGACTAGCGGGGGGGCGGATACGCAGTATTTT.

The rearrangement joins TRBV4-1 to TRBJ2-1, with 10 nucleotides matching TRBD1. The trim removed 3 bases at V and 7 bases at J, leaving 3 bases unmatched. This CDR3 has 14 amino acids. From germline, CDR1 is MGHRA and CDR2 YSYEKL. In nucleotides, the CDR3 is TGCGCCAGCAGCCACAGGACAGGGGGAAATGAGCAGTTCTTC. Its protein is CASSHRTGGNEQFF.

V usage is TRBV27 and J usage is TRBJ2-5, with D uncertain. Germline V gene data show CDR1 as MNHEY and CDR2 as SMNVEV (reference sequence). Trimming took off 10 bases at V and 4 bases at J, with 16 bases between the two ends. The CDR3 is 13 amino acids. DNA of the CDR3: TGTGCCACCAAAGGTAACGCCGTAGAGACCCAGTACTTC. The encoded protein is CATKGNAVETQYF.

The J gene is TRBJ2-2, the V gene TRBV5-1; 8 nucleotides match TRBD1. CDR1 is SGHRS and CDR2 is YFSETQ in the germline V gene. With 2 bases clipped from V and 7 bases from J, the junction kept 7 bases outside the gene matches. The CDR3 has 15 residues. As DNA, the CDR3 is TGCGCCAGCAGCTTCTCAGGGGGCGTTGGCGGGGAGCTGTTTTTT. This encodes CASSFSGGVGGELFF.

The rearrangement uses TRBV5-6 and TRBJ1-2, with D uncertain. Germline V gene lookup returns CDR1 SGHDT and CDR2 YYEEEE. V was trimmed by 3 bases and J by 6 bases, leaving 15 bases between them. This CDR3 region has 14 residues. The CDR3 region is CASSSVREADGYTF. DNA for the CDR3: TGTGCCAGCAGCTCGGTGAGGGAAGCTGATGGCTACACCTTC.

The chain uses TRBV5-1 and TRBJ1-1; D gene unclear. CDR3 length equals 13 residues. Deletions cut 3 bases from V and 1 base from J, with 7 bases between. Germline V lookup: CDR1 SGHRS, CDR2 YFSETQ. The CDR3 DNA follows: TGCGCCAGCAGCTGGGAGCCGAACACTGAAGCTTTCTTT. Translation: CASSWEPNTEAFF.

This rearrangement joins TRBV28 to TRBJ1-1, with 7 positions matching TRBD1. The CDR3 length is 13 residues. J gave up 5 bases and V 4 bases, and 4 bases lay outside the gene matches. From germline, CDR1 is MDHEN and CDR2 SYDVKM. For the CDR3, the DNA is TGTGCCAGCAGTTCATCAGGGGGTACTGAAGCTTTCTTT. Translation gives CASSSSGGTEAFF.

This clone appeared a single time. V gene TRBV5-6 combines with J gene TRBJ2-7, with D possibly being TRBD2 (5 bases). CDR3 length equals 15 residues. CDR1 and CDR2 (germline): SGHDT, YYEEEE. Trimming took off 1 base at V and 3 bases at J, with 14 bases between the two ends. In DNA form, the CDR3 reads TGTGCCAGCAGCTTGCTAAGCGGACCATTCTACGAGCAGTACTTC. Translated, it gives CASSLLSGPFYEQYF.

This chain links TRBV4-3 with TRBJ1-6; the D is unclear. The CDR3 spans 14 residues. Germline V gives CDR1 LGHNA, CDR2 YSLEER. Trimming stripped 4 bases from V and 7 bases from J, with 11 bases between. The CDR3 DNA is TGCGCCAGCAGCCCGGAGTGGTTAAATTCACCCCTCCACTTT. Its protein is CASSPEWLNSPLHF.

DNA for the CDR3: TGTGCCAGCAGCTTAGCGCTTGGGGTAGCCTCCTACGAGCAGTACTTC. Protein product: CASSLALGVASYEQYF. The chain joins TRBV7-2 to TRBJ2-7; D ambiguous. The V end was cut by 0 bases, the J end by 0 bases, with 12 bases between. The CDR3 length is 16 residues. The germline V gene has CDR1 SGHTA and CDR2 FQGNSA.

The J gene is TRBJ2-7, the V gene TRBV5-1, with 7 bases identical to TRBD1. Germline V CDR1 and CDR2: SGHRS, YFSETQ. CDR3 size: 17 residues. J lost 5 bases, V lost 5 bases, and 19 bases had no gene match. As DNA, the CDR3 is TGCGCCAGCAGGAGGGGGATGAACCGGGACAGTGTCCACGAGCAGTACTTC. As protein: CASRRGMNRDSVHEQYF.

The rearrangement links TRBV2 to TRBJ2-2; weak D call: TRBD2 (6 bases). Germline V gene data show CDR1 as SNHLY and CDR2 as FYNNEI. V dropped 9 bases and J dropped 1 base, with 12 bases sitting between them. This CDR3 comprises 14 residues. CDR3 protein: CASSSVRNTGELFF. Here the CDR3 DNA reads TGTGCCAGTTCTAGCGTTAGGAACACCGGGGAGCTGTTTTTT. Full variable domain (missing parts from reference TRBV2 and TRBJ2-2): EPEVTQTPSHQVTQMGQEVILRCVPISNHLYFYWYRQILGQKVEFLVSFYNNEISEKSEIFDDQFSVERPDGSNFTLKIRSTKLEDSAMYFCASSSVRNTGELFFGEGSRLTVL.

Comments on this clone: Other DNA sequences in this specimen translate into the identical CDR3. This chain links TRBV9 with TRBJ2-7; perhaps TRBD1 as D (5 bases). The ends were cut back, 0 bases at V and 2 bases at J, with 9 bases in the middle. Germline values: CDR1 SGDLS, CDR2 YYNGEE. The CDR3 is made up of 14 amino acids. The CDR3: CASSVGQGTYEQYF. As DNA, the CDR3 is TGTGCCAGCAGCGTAGGTCAGGGAACCTACGAGCAGTACTTC. Looking up the rest from reference TRBV9 and TRBJ2-7 gives the full variable domain: DSGVTQTPKHLITATGQRVTLRCSPRSGDLSVYWYQQSLDQGLQFLIQYYNGEERAKGNILERFSAQQFPDLHSELNLSSLELGDSALYFCASSVGQGTYEQYFGPGTRLTVT.

The rearrangement uses TRBV19 and TRBJ1-5; 12 nucleotides match TRBD1. CDR3 length: 19 amino acids. Trimming removed 0 bases from V and 1 base from J; junction bases left unmatched: 7. Germline CDR1 and CDR2: LNHDA and SQIVND (reference sequence). The CDR3 bases are TGTGCCAGTAGTATAGATCGGGGGACAGGGGGCAACAGCAATCAGCCCCAGCATTTT. This sequence encodes CASSIDRGTGGNSNQPQHF.

Concerning this clone itself: This specimen includes other DNA sequences encoding the same CDR3. The chain employs TRBV2 and TRBJ2-7, with 7 bases aligning to TRBD2. V was clipped by 5 bases and J by 3 bases; unmatched bases: 1. This CDR3 has 12 residues. Germline V lookup: CDR1 SNHLY, CDR2 FYNNEI. CDR3 region: CASSSGGYEQYF. The DNA of the CDR3 is TGTGCCAGCAGTTCGGGAGGCTACGAGCAGTACTTC. The full variable domain, completed using reference TRBV2 and TRBJ2-7, is EPEVTQTPSHQVTQMGQEVILRCVPISNHLYFYWYRQILGQKVEFLVSFYNNEISEKSEIFDDQFSVERPDGSNFTLKIRSTKLEDSAMYFCASSSGGYEQYFGPGTRLTVT.

V gene TRBV18 combines with J gene TRBJ1-5, with D hard to call. Trimming cost V 5 bases and J 1 base, with 9 bases left between them. CDR3 length: 14 amino acids. Germline V gene sequence: CDR1 KGHSH, CDR2 LQKENI. The CDR3 nucleotides are TGTGCCAGCTCAGGCAGCTTGAGCAATCAGCCCCAGCATTTT. It encodes CASSGSLSNQPQHF.

The J gene is TRBJ2-5, the V gene TRBV11-2; D tentatively reads TRBD1 or TRBD2 (5 bases each). CDR3 length: 15 residues. The germline gives CDR1 SGHAT, CDR2 FQNNGV. The ends were cut back, 2 bases at V and 4 bases at J, with 14 bases in the middle. CDR3 sequence: CASSLSAVRGETQYF. Written as DNA, the CDR3 is TGTGCCAGCAGCTTAAGTGCGGTGAGGGGAGAGACCCAGTACTTC.